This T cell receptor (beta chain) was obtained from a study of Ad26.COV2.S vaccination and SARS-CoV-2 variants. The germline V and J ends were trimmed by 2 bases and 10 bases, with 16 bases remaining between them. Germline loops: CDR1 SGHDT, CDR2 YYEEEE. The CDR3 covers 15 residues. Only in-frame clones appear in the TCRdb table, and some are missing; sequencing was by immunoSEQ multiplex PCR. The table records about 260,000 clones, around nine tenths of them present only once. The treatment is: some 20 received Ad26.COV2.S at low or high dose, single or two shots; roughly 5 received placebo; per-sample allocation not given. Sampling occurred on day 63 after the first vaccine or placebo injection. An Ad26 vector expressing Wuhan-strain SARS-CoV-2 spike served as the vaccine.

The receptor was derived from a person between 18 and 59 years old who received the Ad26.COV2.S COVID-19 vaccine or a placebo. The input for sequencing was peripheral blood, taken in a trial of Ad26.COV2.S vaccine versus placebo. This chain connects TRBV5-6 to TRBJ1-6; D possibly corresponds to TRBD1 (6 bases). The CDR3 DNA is TGTGCCAGCAGCTTCGTTCAGGGGAGCCGGTCACCCCTCCACTTT. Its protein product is CASSFVQGSRSPLHF.